A single sample is the source of the 9 T cell receptor beta chains below, sequenced in a study of T cell repertoires in cytomegalovirus infection (dated by TCRdb to the late 2010s). The data were produced on an Illumina HiSeq 1500. TCRdb reworked the public reads: Q25 trimming with fastp, MiXCR clone assembly, productive beta chains retained. Rows merge per CDR3 protein into single entries with the most common DNA and genes. The sample records around 770,000 distinct CDR3 sequences, roughly 28% of which are singletons. The ten biggest clones cover under 15% of the sample. The sample's treatment or condition label is to be understood as: in vitro stimulation with specific CMV peptide epitopes to enrich CMV-specific T cells. These TCRs' antigens remain unknown. Sequenced material: cultured CD8+ T cells from PBMCs, taken from culture after CMV antigen stimulation. Receptor source: a human donor in good health (CMV status not recorded). Some clones in this sample may be carry-over from other donors' samples.

The chain is built from TRBV6-6 and TRBJ2-2; D remains ambiguous. The CDR3 loop spans 11 amino acids. In germline, CDR1 is MNHNY, CDR2 SVGAGI (reference sequence). With 7 bases removed from V and 8 bases from J, the gap between germline ends came to 8 bases. CDR3 region: CASTDRGELFF. As DNA, the CDR3 is TGTGCCAGCACTGATCGGGGGGAGCTGTTTTTT.

V and J are TRBV28 and TRBJ1-6; D not resolved. The CDR3 contains 14 residues. Trimming cost V 3 bases and J 8 bases, with 11 bases left between them. Germline V gene sequence: CDR1 MDHEN, CDR2 SYDVKM. CDR3 region: CASSLFRPDSPLHF. CDR3 nucleotide sequence: TGTGCCAGCAGTTTGTTCAGGCCAGATTCACCCCTCCACTTT. The complete variable domain, with remaining parts taken from reference TRBV28 and TRBJ1-6, reads DVKVTQSSRYLVKRTGEKVFLECVQDMDHENMFWYRQDPGLGLRLIYFSYDVKMKEKGDIPEGYSVSREKKERFSLILESASTNQTSMYLCASSLFRPDSPLHFGNGTRLTVT.

In this sample, this clonotype turned up once. The V and J genes are TRBV9 and TRBJ1-6; the match to TRBD1 covers 8 bases. The CDR3 totals 12 residues. Germline loops: CDR1 SGDLS, CDR2 YYNGEE. The junction had 5 bases not matched to a gene; V was cut back by 3 bases and J by 15 bases. CDR3 nucleotide sequence: TGTGCCAGCAGCGGGGCTGGACAGGGCCTCCACTTT. As protein: CASSGAGQGLHF.

The rearrangement joins TRBV3-1 to TRBJ2-1; tentatively, D is TRBD2 (7 bases). V lost 0 bases and J lost 2, with 17 bases in between. This CDR3 has 18 amino acids. Germline CDR1 is LGHDT and CDR2 is YNNKEL (reference sequence). The CDR3 sequence is CASSQDSWGGKTYNEQFF. In DNA form, the CDR3 reads TGTGCCAGCAGCCAAGATTCTTGGGGGGGCAAAACCTACAATGAGCAGTTCTTC.

V gene TRBV5-1 combines with J gene TRBJ2-5, with 10 positions matching TRBD2. With 4 bases clipped from V and 1 base from J, the junction kept 10 bases outside the gene matches. Germline values: CDR1 SGHRS, CDR2 YFSETQ. There are 17 residues in the CDR3. For the CDR3, the DNA is TGCGCCAGCAGCCCTCGTGGACTAGCGGAGCTCCAAGAGACCCAGTACTTC. This sequence encodes CASSPRGLAELQETQYF.

The chain joins TRBV4-1 to TRBJ1-1; 7 positions agree with TRBD1. The V and J ends lost 2 bases and 4 bases, in that order; junction bases with no gene match: 7. Germline values: CDR1 MGHRA, CDR2 YSYEKL. This CDR3 has 15 residues. CDR3 region: CASSQTRQGSTEAFF. The DNA of the CDR3 is TGCGCCAGCAGCCAAACCCGACAGGGCTCCACTGAAGCTTTCTTT.

This clonotype was observed a handful of times. This sequence joins TRBV5-8 and TRBJ1-1; 7 bases are a match to TRBD1. There are 15 residues in the CDR3. Germline CDR1 SGHTS, CDR2 YDEGEE. J lost 2 bases, V lost 4 bases, and 8 bases had no gene match. CDR3 DNA sequence: TGTGCCAGCAGCATGGGGGACAGATTAAACACTGAAGCTTTCTTT. Translated, it gives CASSMGDRLNTEAFF.

This clonotype was observed a handful of times. The chain combines TRBV7-6 with TRBJ2-7; tentative D call: TRBD2 (5 bases). V was pared by 5 bases and J by 6 bases, with 11 bases between. This CDR3 has 12 residues. Germline assignment: CDR1 SGHVS and CDR2 FNYEAQ. The CDR3 coding sequence is TGTGCCAGCAGCCCTCGTCGGGGCGAGCAGTACTTC. It yields the protein CASSPRRGEQYF.

This clonotype was detected a few times. The chain carries TRBV4-1 and TRBJ2-5; tentatively, D is TRBD1 or TRBD2 (5 bases each). CDR1 is MGHRA, CDR2 YSYEKL, per germline. The CDR3 runs 17 residues. V lost 0 bases to trimming and J lost 4 bases, with 18 bases between them. CDR3 region: CASSQETPPAGRETQYF. The DNA of the CDR3 is TGCGCCAGCAGCCAAGAAACCCCCCCAGCAGGGAGAGAGACCCAGTACTTC.